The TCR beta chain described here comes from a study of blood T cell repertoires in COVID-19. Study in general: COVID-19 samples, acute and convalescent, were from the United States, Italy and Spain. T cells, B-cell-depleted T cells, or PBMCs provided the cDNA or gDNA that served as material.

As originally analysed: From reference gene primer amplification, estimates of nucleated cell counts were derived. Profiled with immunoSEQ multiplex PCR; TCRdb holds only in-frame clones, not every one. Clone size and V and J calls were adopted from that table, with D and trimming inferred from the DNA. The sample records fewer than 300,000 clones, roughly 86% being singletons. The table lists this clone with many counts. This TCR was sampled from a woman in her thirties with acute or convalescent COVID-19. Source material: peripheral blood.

The CDR3 protein is CASSGTGTSINEQFF. The CDR3 nucleotides read TGCGCCAGCAGCGGCACCGGGACTAGCATCAATGAGCAGTTCTTC. The chain carries TRBV5-1 and TRBJ2-1, with TRBD2 identical over 9 bases. Germline assignment: CDR1 SGHRS and CDR2 YFSETQ. This CDR3 region has 15 residues. V shed 4 bases, J shed 6 bases, and the junction held 8 bases outside the gene matches.